This TCR beta chain was obtained from a study of blood T cell repertoires in COVID-19. V gave up 1 base and J gave up 1 base; unmatched junction bases: 12. Per the germline V gene, CDR1 is SQVTM and CDR2 is ANQGSEA. The CDR3 is made up of 18 amino acids. Authors' processing steps: Reference gene primers were amplified, and this amplification served to estimate nucleated cell counts. Sequencing used immunoSEQ multiplex PCR; TCRdb keeps in-frame clones, though not all of them. V, J and clone size are taken as reported in that table, and D and trimming were inferred from the DNA itself. The data hold around 230,000 clones, with over 70% observed a single time.

The sample consisted of peripheral blood. This clonotype originated in a woman over 75 with acute or convalescent COVID-19. The J gene is TRBJ1-1, the V gene TRBV29-1; 10 nucleotides line up with TRBD1. Here the CDR3 reads CSVEVLGQGKVQNTEAFF. Written as DNA, the CDR3 is TGCAGCGTTGAAGTATTGGGACAGGGGAAGGTCCAGAACACTGAAGCTTTCTTT. The full variable domain, completed using reference TRBV29-1 and TRBJ1-1, is SAVISQKPSRDICQRGTSLTIQCQVDSQVTMMFWYRQQPGQSLTLIATANQGSEATYESGFVIDKFPISRPNLTFSTLTVSNMSPEDSSIYLCSVEVLGQGKVQNTEAFFGQGTRLTVV.